This T cell receptor (beta chain) was sequenced in a study of T cells in Graves' hyperthyroidism and ophthalmopathy (dated by TCRdb to the late 2010s). About the study as a whole: Peripheral blood samples were taken at the time of initial diagnosis, prior to any treatment. The study also compared thyroid tissue and blood T-cell repertoires from a handful of Graves' hyperthyroidism patients. TCR Vbeta CDR3 sequencing of approximately 140 peripheral blood samples (more than 40 ophthalmopathy, about 75 hyperthyroidism and roughly 17 progressor patients) is reported in the paper. After sampling, hyperthyroidism patients received methimazole starting at 30 mg daily, and ophthalmopathy patients received high-dose intravenous methylprednisolone. The 85 to 100 discovery patients were randomly split 7:3 into training and test sets. Prospective prediction of ophthalmopathy was tested in an independent validation cohort consisting of some 18 hyperthyroidism patients and some 16 patients who later progressed to ophthalmopathy. TCR V-J signatures able to tell the groups apart were searched for in a discovery cohort of 95 or so patients, of whom more than 40 had Graves' ophthalmopathy and 57 had stable Graves' hyperthyroidism. Summary of the overall study and its limitations: In validation, progression to ophthalmopathy was predicted by the model with approximately 67% sensitivity and nearly 75% specificity, a median of approximately 6.5 months before onset. Ophthalmopathy was separated from stable hyperthyroidism by a 13 V-J signature model, with 85% to 90% sensitivity and about 81% specificity obtained in cross-validation and 80%/75% obtained in testing. Most expanded thyroid clonotypes (frequency above 0.001) were also found in blood, which suggests that blood repertoires may mirror thyroid immune responses. No statistical method was used to fix the sample size in advance, and group allocation was not hidden from the investigators.

CDR1 and CDR2 (LNHNV, YYDKDF) derive from the germline V gene (reference sequence). The trim is 0 bases for V and 2 bases for J, with a gap of 10 bases between the germline ends. The CDR3 runs 15 amino acids, cysteine and phenylalanine included. Solely the CDR3 DNA is kept, with 45 bases framed from the first base. This clonotype was detected ten times or more. Its antigen has not been determined. Base qualities are not recorded, but no much larger clone differs from it by a single base. The TCR beta CDR3 regions were amplified from the RNA transcripts. For the first round of RT-PCR on the TCR CDR3, the HTBI primer set was used together with the Qiagen OneStep RT-PCR kit. Libraries were constructed in a second round of multiplex PCR, after which size selection and purification were carried out. Paired-end sequencing of the libraries was performed with 100 bp reads on an Illumina HiSeq2000. Turning to the authors' computational methods: SOAPnuke was used to process the raw data, removing reads that contained adapters or uncalled bases, had a mean Phred below 15, or lacked an exact match to the constant primer or identifier. High-quality paired reads were merged with COPE v1.2.5, and unique nucleotide sequences were defined as clonotypes. MiTCR v1.1 was used to align the clonotypes against IMGT TRBV, TRBD and TRBJ reference segments. The analysis was restricted to V-J combinations with a frequency above 0.0001, which together covered 99.2% of the repertoires. A TCS score was defined as the ratio of F50 (clonal expansion) to E x V (chaos), with BLOSUM62-based TCRdist applied between CDR3 peptides within each V-J. Welch's t-statistics and random forest reduced approximately 520 V-J features to 10 to 15, which were used in a naive Bayes classifier (R e1071). TCRdb cleaned the public reads at Q25 with fastp, built clones with MiXCR and kept in-frame beta chains. Each CDR3 protein gets just one entry, which takes the most common genes and DNA from the rows behind it. None of the V and J calls come from the authors' own analysis; TCRdb made them. In this sample the table shows a few hundred thousand distinct CDR3 sequences, about 14% of which occur a single time. Of the sample, 5% to 7% is held by the ten largest clones.

Hyperthyroidism patients were aged 18 to 65 years and newly diagnosed, with disease duration of less than 2 months. Any patient with an uncontrolled infection, another autoimmune disease, pregnancy or lactation was excluded. Diagnoses were established on the basis of clinical symptoms, serum thyroxine and TRAb, thyroid ultrasound, and orbital computed tomography. Blood from progressor patients was collected at the time of first diagnosis with hyperthyroidism, before any ophthalmopathy symptoms had appeared. Ficoll-Paque density gradient centrifugation was used to isolate PBMCs from around 10 ml of fresh peripheral blood. Progressor patients were first diagnosed with Graves' hyperthyroidism and then developed ophthalmopathy during follow-up. Trizol reagent was used to extract total RNA, and RNA quality was then checked on an Agilent 2100 Bioanalyzer.

This receptor chain uses TRBV15 and TRBJ2-5, and TRBD1 may be the D gene, going by 5 matching bases. The sequence was collected from a woman aged 25 to 39 with Graves' hyperthyroidism that later progressed to Graves' ophthalmopathy. Sequencing was done on a sample of blood. This receptor has the CDR3 CATSRDGKGQETQYF. The bases read TGTGCCACCAGCAGAGACGGAAAGGGGCAAGAGACCCAGTACTTC.